The 19 T cell receptor beta chains in this list originate from one sample, sequenced in a study of blood T cells in healthy people across ages (dated by TCRdb to 2013 to 2016). The library was made by 5' RACE. TCRdb lists the instrument as Illumina HiSeq 2500. A second PCR of about 7 to 12 cycles was run with a J-beta primer mix and a sample-barcoded 5' primer. TCRdb trimmed the raw reads at Q25, called clones with MiXCR and kept productive beta chains. Every distinct CDR3 protein forms one entry, paired with its most common genes and DNA. The sample includes 950,000 to 1,200,000 distinct CDR3 sequences, with 35% to 40% observed a single time. Around 14% of the sample is held by the ten biggest clonotypes. The sample comprised blood. Receptors were obtained from a man between 18 and 29 years old in good health.

This rearrangement joins TRBV29-1 to TRBJ2-3; 7 bases match TRBD1. Per germline, CDR1 SQVTM and CDR2 ANQGSEA. CDR3 length equals 14 residues. The J segment lost 7 bases and the V segment lost 3 bases, leaving 10 bases of the junction unmatched. The DNA for the CDR3 is TGCAGCGTTGATCTGGGACAGAGGGCCCATACGCAGTATTTT. Translating gives CSVDLGQRAHTQYF.

This chain uses TRBV28 with TRBJ1-2; D gene ambiguous. Looked up from germline, CDR1 is MDHEN and CDR2 is SYDVKM. V lost 10 bases to trimming and J lost 4 bases, with 16 bases between them. The CDR3 contains 13 residues. The CDR3 here is CATIRGYGYGYTF. CDR3 in DNA: TGTGCCACCATCCGGGGTTATGGCTATGGCTACACCTTC.

This clonotype appeared a few times. The junction does not match germline at one end; this may be a read error. CDR3 in amino acids: CASSLLSEPQHF. The CDR3 DNA reads TGTGCCAGCAGCCTACTCTCGGAGCCTCAGCATTTT. The rearrangement links TRBV7-2 to TRBJ1-5; D is unclear. CDR1 and CDR2 from the germline V gene are SGHTA and FQGNSA. The CDR3 has 12 residues.

The rearrangement joins TRBV19 to TRBJ2-5, with 9 positions matching TRBD1. Germline lookup yields CDR1 LNHDA and CDR2 SQIVND (reference sequence). The CDR3 contains 14 residues. Trimming at V came to 6 bases and at J to 11 bases, leaving 13 bases not matched to a gene. This CDR3 is CASRTGTGFNEQYF. The CDR3 bases are TGTGCCAGTAGGACCGGGACAGGGTTTAATGAGCAGTACTTC.

The rearrangement joins TRBV4-3 to TRBJ2-1; the D gene is possibly TRBD2 (5 bases). This CDR3 is 15 amino acids long. The germline V gene encodes CDR1 LGHNA and CDR2 YSLEER. V shed 0 bases and J shed 3 bases, with 9 bases lying between them. CDR3 DNA: TGCGCCAGCAGCCAAGAACTAGGGAGCTACAATGAGCAGTTCTTC. This encodes CASSQELGSYNEQFF.

The chain is built from TRBV4-3 and TRBJ1-1, with D possibly being TRBD1 (5 bases). The germline V gene encodes CDR1 LGHNA and CDR2 YSLEER. V dropped 2 bases and J dropped 1 base, with 23 bases sitting between them. This CDR3 has 19 residues. This CDR3 is CASSQQIPVPGRQNTEAFF. The CDR3 region has the DNA TGCGCCAGCAGCCAACAAATCCCGGTGCCAGGGAGGCAGAACACTGAAGCTTTCTTT.

The chain recombines TRBV7-9 with TRBJ1-1; D is unresolved. Between the trimmed V and J ends, which lost 6 bases and 3 bases, there was a span of 8 bases. Germline CDR1 and CDR2: SEHNR and FQNEAQ (reference sequence). The CDR3 sequence is 12 residues long. The CDR3 nucleotides are TGTGCCAGCAGAGACCGGGACACTGAAGCTTTCTTT. Translating it yields CASRDRDTEAFF.

The rearrangement uses TRBV27 and TRBJ2-2; 9 bases are a match to TRBD2. Germline CDR1 reads MNHEY; CDR2 reads SMNVEV (reference sequence). Losses at the gene ends were 11 bases for V and 7 bases for J; bases not matched to a gene: 11. The CDR3 length is 14 residues. In DNA, the CDR3 is TGTGCCTCTAAAGGCGAGCGGGGGGACGGGGAGCTGTTTTTT. The encoded protein is CASKGERGDGELFF.

This clonotype has just a few counts. The rearrangement uses TRBV20-1 and TRBJ2-4; D ambiguous. There are 15 residues in the CDR3. The germline V and J ends were trimmed by 3 bases and 3 bases, with 15 bases remaining between them. Looked up from germline, CDR1 is DFQATT and CDR2 is SNEGSKA (reference sequence). For the CDR3, the DNA is TGCAGTGCTAGGCCCTCGTACTTGGGCAAAAACATTCAGTACTTC. Its protein product is CSARPSYLGKNIQYF.

The sample holds a few counts of this clonotype. The rearrangement links TRBV24-1 to TRBJ2-1; 8 bases are shared with TRBD2. The germline gives CDR1 KGHDR, CDR2 SFDVKD. The J segment lost 0 bases and the V segment lost 4 bases, leaving 4 bases of the junction unmatched. The CDR3 runs 16 residues. The CDR3 nucleotides are TGTGCCACCAGTGACTCGGGGGGGAGCTCCTACAATGAGCAGTTCTTC. It codes for CATSDSGGSSYNEQFF.

The sample holds a few counts of this clonotype. The chain employs TRBV6-1 and TRBJ2-7; weak D call: TRBD1 (6 bases). This CDR3 is built from 13 residues. V was pared by 3 bases and J by 6 bases, with 12 bases between. CDR1 is MNHNS and CDR2 is SASEGT in the germline V gene. The DNA for the CDR3 is TGTGCCAGCAGTGAGAACAGGGAAGCCGAGCAGTACTTC. It is translated as CASSENREAEQYF.

The chain uses TRBV20-1 and TRBJ2-7; 8 nucleotides agree with TRBD2. Per the germline V gene, CDR1 is DFQATT and CDR2 is SNEGSKA (reference sequence). The trim removed 0 bases at V and 2 bases at J, leaving 3 bases unmatched. The CDR3 is made up of 14 amino acids. CDR3 residues: CSARDRGGTYEQYF. Here the CDR3 DNA reads TGCAGTGCTAGAGATCGGGGGGGCACCTACGAGCAGTACTTC.

V gene TRBV28 combines with J gene TRBJ1-1; 7 bases line up with TRBD1. V shed 5 bases and J 3 bases; nucleotides not matched to a gene: 15. This CDR3 spans 17 amino acids. CDR1 is MDHEN, CDR2 SYDVKM, per germline. CDR3 sequence (DNA): TGTGCCAGCAGTCCCCCCGGGACAGTCGGCGGTGACACTGAAGCTTTCTTT. Residues: CASSPPGTVGGDTEAFF. Full variable domain (missing parts from reference TRBV28 and TRBJ1-1): DVKVTQSSRYLVKRTGEKVFLECVQDMDHENMFWYRQDPGLGLRLIYFSYDVKMKEKGDIPEGYSVSREKKERFSLILESASTNQTSMYLCASSPPGTVGGDTEAFFGQGTRLTVV.

This clonotype was observed a few times. The rearrangement joins TRBV6-5 to TRBJ2-5; D unclear. The DNA end lines up better with TRBJ2-7; the J call may be wrong. CDR1 and CDR2 from the germline V gene are MNHEY and SVGAGI. This CDR3 region has 14 residues. The CDR3 protein is CASSYSLIGYEQYF. DNA of the CDR3: TGTGCCAGCAGTTACTCGCTAATAGGCTACGAGCAGTACTTC.

This rearrangement joins TRBV7-9 to TRBJ1-6, with D hard to call. This CDR3 region has 13 residues. Deletions cut 5 bases from V and 8 bases from J, with 10 bases between. Germline lookup yields CDR1 SEHNR and CDR2 FQNEAQ (reference sequence). The CDR3 bases are TGTGCCAGCAGCGCGTTCAAGGATTCACCCCTCCACTTT. It yields the protein CASSAFKDSPLHF.

This clonotype came up a few times. The chain joins TRBV20-1 to TRBJ2-1, with D tentatively TRBD1 (6 bases). V gave up 4 bases and J gave up 0 bases, with 16 bases separating them. This CDR3 has 16 residues. Germline V gene lookup returns CDR1 DFQATT and CDR2 SNEGSKA (reference sequence). The CDR3 protein is CSAITGSLGSYNEQFF. The CDR3 nucleotides read TGCAGTGCTATCACAGGGTCCCTGGGCTCCTACAATGAGCAGTTCTTC.

This clonotype was counted a few times. The chain joins TRBV5-1 to TRBJ2-1; TRBD2 might be the D (6 bases). In germline, CDR1 is SGHRS, CDR2 YFSETQ. Trimming took 0 bases from V and 5 from J, leaving 12 bases between them. This CDR3 contains 15 residues. Written as DNA, the CDR3 is TGCGCCAGCAGCTTGGGGGCTAGCGAAGACAATGAGCAGTTCTTC. Residues: CASSLGASEDNEQFF.

Only a few counts were recorded for this clonotype. The chain is built from TRBV4-3 and TRBJ2-4; 13 bases align to TRBD2. CDR1 LGHNA and CDR2 YSLEER come from the germline V gene. V was clipped by 5 bases and J by 0 bases; unmatched bases: 13. The CDR3 covers 20 residues. The CDR3: CASSEPSPGLAGIAKNIQYF. CDR3 in DNA: TGCGCCAGCAGCGAACCCTCCCCGGGACTAGCGGGGATAGCCAAAAACATTCAGTACTTC.

This clonotype was seen a few times. V gene TRBV9 combines with J gene TRBJ2-3; D unclear. V shed 0 bases and J shed 4 bases, with 6 bases lying between them. Germline CDR1 reads SGDLS; CDR2 reads YYNGEE. This CDR3 is 13 amino acids long. The CDR3: CASSVAPADTQYF. CDR3 bases: TGTGCCAGCAGCGTAGCGCCCGCAGATACGCAGTATTTT.